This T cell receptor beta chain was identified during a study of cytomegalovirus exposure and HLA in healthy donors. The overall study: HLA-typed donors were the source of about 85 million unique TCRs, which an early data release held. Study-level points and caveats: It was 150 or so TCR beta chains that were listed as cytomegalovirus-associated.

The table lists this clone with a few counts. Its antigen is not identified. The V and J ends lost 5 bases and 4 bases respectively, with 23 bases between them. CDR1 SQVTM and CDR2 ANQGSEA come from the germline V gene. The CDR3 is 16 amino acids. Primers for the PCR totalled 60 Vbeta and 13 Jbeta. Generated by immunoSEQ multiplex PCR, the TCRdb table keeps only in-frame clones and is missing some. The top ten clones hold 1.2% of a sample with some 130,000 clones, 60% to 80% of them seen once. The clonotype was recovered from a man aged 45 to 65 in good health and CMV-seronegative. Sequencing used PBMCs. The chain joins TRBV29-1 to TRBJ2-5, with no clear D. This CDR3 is CSVIPFRVAVGETQYF. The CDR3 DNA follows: TGCAGCGTTATACCGTTCCGGGTGGCGGTCGGAGAGACCCAGTACTTC.